In this sample, the clone carrying this TCR beta chain turned up once. Its antigen is undetermined. This entry belongs to a study of shared clonotypes between healthy human individuals. Study-wide results and limits: Enrolling few donors narrowed the genetic and exposure-history diversity that was represented.

Only Caucasian adults living in Nashville, Tennessee served as donors. V trimming: 4 bases; J trimming: 5 bases; junction bases outside the gene matches: 18. Germline CDR1 SGHRS, CDR2 YFSETQ. The CDR3 is 19 amino acids. In the study's own analysis: Quality scores were absent from the junction-only immunoSEQ sequences, so filtering differed. The repertoire was sequenced with immunoSEQ multiplex PCR; TCRdb's copy has only in-frame clones and lacks some. V, J and clone size are those of that table, while D and trimming were read from the DNA. The repertoire holds 2 million to 3 million clones, with roughly 93% as singletons.

The chain combines TRBV5-1 with TRBJ2-5; 12 bases fit TRBD2. Material for sequencing was naive CD4+ T cells from PBMCs. This sample's subset: CD45RA+ positively selected. This sequence was found in a man aged 18 to 35 in good health. Some clones in this sample may be carry-over from other donors' samples. The CDR3 DNA is TGCGCCAGCAGCCCCAGGACTAGCGGGATAAGGACGCGAGGGGAGACCCAGTACTTC. This translates into CASSPRTSGIRTRGETQYF.